This TCR beta chain was identified during a study of T-cell reconstitution after alpha-beta-depleted transplantation in children. The CDR3 covers 15 residues. Between the trimmed V and J ends, which lost 0 bases and 4 bases, there was a span of 12 bases. The germline CDR1 and CDR2 sequences are LGHNA and YNFKEQ. General study points: There were reportedly several hundred expanded graft clones from which alpha-beta T cells came about two months after transplant.

Unique molecular identifiers featured in how the TCRbeta library was prepared. MiXCR was run by TCRdb on the PCR reads, yielding one entry per CDR3 protein. The sample holds approximately 110,000 distinct CDR3 sequences, under 25% seen once. This clonotype showed up just a few times. Its matching antigen is unknown. J is TRBJ1-2 and V is TRBV4-2, with D maybe TRBD1 (6 bases). The sample was PBMCs, mostly from graft donor cells, taken 180 days after TCRalphabeta/CD19-depleted stem cell transplant. The receptor was derived from a male patient under 10 years old who had a stem cell transplant for chronic granulomatous disease, so the T cells may come from the graft donor. The CDR3 DNA reads as TGTGCCAGCAGCCAAGAGTGGGGGGCCGCCTATGGCTACACCTTC. Residues: CASSQEWGAAYGYTF.